Each of the 26 T cell receptor beta chains below was sequenced from the same sample in a study of metastatic and nonmetastatic thyroid tumors. TCRdb reprocessed the PCR reads via MiXCR. The table lists more than 40,000 clones, 24% of them singletons, with 14% in the top ten. Each patient came to thyroid surgery without any prior treatment (of any kind). Sequencing used tumor tissue. These receptors came from a female donor with papillary thyroid cancer or a benign thyroid nodule (not recorded which). Some clones in this sample may be carry-over from other donors' samples.

This clone occurred many times. In DNA form, the CDR3 reads TGTGCCAGCAGACCTCGAGCGGGGGCCAGCACAGATACGCAGTATTTT. Amino acid sequence: CASRPRAGASTDTQYF. The V and J genes are TRBV7-9 and TRBJ2-3; 8 nucleotides agree with TRBD2. Trimming removed 6 bases from V and 0 bases from J; junction bases left unmatched: 8. Per germline, CDR1 SEHNR and CDR2 FQNEAQ (reference sequence). The CDR3 runs to 16 residues.

V is TRBV18 and J is TRBJ2-1; unclear D gene. Germline V gives CDR1 KGHSH, CDR2 LQKENI. This CDR3 is built from 11 residues. With 6 bases removed from V and 9 bases from J, the gap between germline ends came to 9 bases. The CDR3 loop reads CASSDDGEQFF. The DNA of the CDR3 is TGTGCCAGCTCTGATGACGGTGAGCAGTTCTTC.

This sequence joins TRBV7-2 and TRBJ1-6; tentative D call: TRBD1 (5 bases). The CDR3 runs 14 residues. With 3 bases removed from V and 5 bases from J, the gap between germline ends came to 8 bases. Germline values: CDR1 SGHTA, CDR2 FQGNSA. For the CDR3, the DNA is TGTGCCAGCAGCTTGGGACGGGATAATTCACCCCTCCACTTT. It is translated as CASSLGRDNSPLHF.

This clone showed up many times. CDR3 sequence reads: CASTHRGQNTEAFF. CDR3 nucleotides: TGTGCCAGCACCCACAGGGGGCAGAACACTGAAGCTTTCTTT. The rearrangement uses TRBV6-1 and TRBJ1-1, with 9 bases aligning to TRBD1. The CDR3 is 14 amino acids. Per germline, CDR1 MNHNS and CDR2 SASEGT. Trimming removed 7 bases from V and 1 base from J; junction bases left unmatched: 4.

The chain is built from TRBV18 and TRBJ1-1; TRBD1 might be the D (6 bases). The CDR3 length is 14 residues. The ends were cut back, 1 base at V and 5 bases at J, with 11 bases in the middle. Germline CDR1 is KGHSH and CDR2 is LQKENI. The CDR3 DNA reads as TGTGCCAGCTCACCACTACAGGGTAGTACTGAAGCTTTCTTT. Its protein product is CASSPLQGSTEAFF.

This clone was observed at least ten times. V is TRBV19 and J is TRBJ2-1, with 9 bases fitting TRBD1. The length of the CDR3 is 16 residues. V lost 0 bases to trimming and J lost 6 bases; unmatched junction nucleotides: 6. CDR1 LNHDA and CDR2 SQIVND come from the germline V gene (reference sequence). The CDR3 is CASSIERTGVGNEQFF. Here the CDR3 DNA reads TGTGCCAGTAGTATAGAACGGACAGGGGTGGGCAATGAGCAGTTCTTC.

This clone has at least ten counts. The chain recombines TRBV5-1 with TRBJ1-1; 7 bases map to TRBD1. V lost 0 bases to trimming and J lost 0 bases; unmatched junction nucleotides: 2. Looked up from germline, CDR1 is SGHRS and CDR2 is YFSETQ. There are 15 residues in the CDR3. CDR3 coding DNA: TGCGCCAGCAGCTTGGGGACAGGACTGAACACTGAAGCTTTCTTT. It translates to CASSLGTGLNTEAFF.

This chain links TRBV6-1 with TRBJ2-7; 8 bases agree with TRBD2. Germline lookup yields CDR1 MNHNS and CDR2 SASEGT. CDR3 size: 16 residues. Germline trimming cut 7 bases from V and 2 bases from J; bases unmatched to any gene: 13. For the CDR3, the DNA is TGTGCCAGCACGACATTAGCGGGACCCACCCCCTACGAGCAGTACTTC. Translation gives CASTTLAGPTPYEQYF.

With respect to this clone: The junction departs from the called germline gene at one end, perhaps through a read error. The genes are TRBV4-2 and TRBJ2-1; 8 bases map to TRBD2. From germline, CDR1 is LGHNA and CDR2 YNFKEQ. The CDR3 runs to 16 residues. The CDR3 sequence: CASSQVNLPGLDDQFF. The CDR3 DNA reads TGTGCCAGCAGCCAAGTCAACTTACCGGGACTAGATGATCAGTTCTTC.

The J gene is TRBJ2-7, the V gene TRBV27, with 7 positions matching TRBD1. Germline values: CDR1 MNHEY, CDR2 SMNVEV (reference sequence). There are 16 residues in the CDR3. The V and J ends lost 7 bases and 1 base, in that order; junction bases with no gene match: 13. The CDR3 spells CASILTGEGWSYEQYF. The CDR3 DNA sequence: TGTGCCAGCATCTTAACAGGGGAAGGATGGTCCTACGAGCAGTACTTC.

The V call is TRBV5-1, the J call TRBJ2-1; the match to TRBD1 covers 9 bases. The CDR3 has 16 amino acids. The trim removed 3 bases at V and 3 bases at J, leaving 7 bases unmatched. CDR1 SGHRS and CDR2 YFSETQ come from the germline V gene. The CDR3 nucleotides read TGCGCCAGCAGCTGGCTACAGGGGGCGAACTACAATGAGCAGTTCTTC. It yields the protein CASSWLQGANYNEQFF.

The CDR3 nucleotides read TGTGCCAGCAGCCCCGGTGTGCGGGGGCAGTATGAAAACTATGGCTACACCTTC. Translated: CASSPGVRGQYENYGYTF. The rearrangement joins TRBV3-1 to TRBJ1-2; maybe TRBD1 (6 bases). The CDR3 extends over 18 amino acids. CDR1 LGHDT and CDR2 YNNKEL come from the germline V gene (reference sequence). The germline V and J ends were trimmed by 4 bases and 2 bases, with 23 bases remaining between them.

The rearrangement uses TRBV7-2 and TRBJ1-1; D uncertain. Germline-derived CDR1 and CDR2 are SGHTA and FQGNSA. Between the trimmed V and J ends, which lost 5 bases and 0 bases, there was a span of 7 bases. The CDR3 is 13 amino acids. The CDR3 region has the DNA TGTGCCAGCAGCCGGACGGTGAACACTGAAGCTTTCTTT. Translation gives CASSRTVNTEAFF.

This clone was observed many times. CDR3 nucleotides: TGTGCCAGCTCACCGGAGGCGCAAGCCCAGGATGAGCAGTTCTTC. It specifies CASSPEAQAQDEQFF. The V and J genes are TRBV18 and TRBJ2-1; possibly TRBD2 for D (5 bases). The CDR3 is 15 amino acids. Germline values: CDR1 KGHSH, CDR2 LQKENI. Trimming pared 3 bases from V and 8 bases from J, leaving 17 bases between.

The chain couples TRBV20-1 to TRBJ1-4, with TRBD1 matching 7 bases. Germline CDR1 reads DFQATT; CDR2 reads SNEGSKA (reference sequence). The CDR3 totals 12 residues. The CDR3 DNA is TGCAGCGCGACAGGGCACAATGAAAAACTGTTTTTT. Amino acids: CSATGHNEKLFF.

This clone was detected only a few times. The chain has TRBV5-1 and TRBJ2-2; 7 nucleotides align to TRBD1. With V trimmed by 7 bases and J by 4 bases, 7 bases remained unmatched. Germline values: CDR1 SGHRS, CDR2 YFSETQ. This CDR3 is 14 amino acids long. CDR3 loop: CASSRGSGTGELFF. CDR3 nucleotide sequence: TGCGCCAGCTCCAGGGGGTCGGGCACCGGGGAGCTGTTTTTT.

The CDR3 loop is CASSEQWGNTGELFF. In DNA, the CDR3 is TGTGCCAGCAGTGAACAATGGGGAAACACCGGGGAGCTGTTTTTT. The rearrangement uses TRBV2 and TRBJ2-2; the D is unclear. The germline V gene encodes CDR1 SNHLY and CDR2 FYNNEI. CDR3 length equals 15 residues. The ends were cut back, 2 bases at V and 2 bases at J, with 9 bases in the middle.

There are a few counts of this clone. This chain links TRBV20-1 with TRBJ2-7; 9 nucleotides agree with TRBD1. Trimming at V came to 1 base and at J to 0 bases, leaving 10 bases not matched to a gene. The CDR3 has 17 residues. The V gene's germline CDR1 is DFQATT and CDR2 SNEGSKA (reference sequence). This CDR3 reads CSARGITGTGSSYEQYF. The CDR3, as DNA: TGCAGTGCTAGAGGGATAACCGGGACAGGGAGCTCCTACGAGCAGTACTTC.

This chain links TRBV5-1 with TRBJ2-3; the D is unclear. Germline-derived CDR1 and CDR2 are SGHRS and YFSETQ. Trimming removed 0 bases from V and 4 bases from J, with 3 bases in between. The CDR3 spans 12 residues. DNA for the CDR3: TGCGCCAGCAGCTTGGGGTCAGATACGCAGTATTTT. Its translation: CASSLGSDTQYF.

This clone was seen more than once but under ten times. This sequence joins TRBV5-1 and TRBJ1-1; perhaps TRBD1 as D (6 bases). CDR3 size: 16 residues. Germline-derived CDR1 and CDR2 are SGHRS and YFSETQ. Trimming took off 4 bases at V and 1 base at J, with 17 bases between the two ends. CDR3 in DNA: TGCGCCAGCAGCCCCGAGACGGGACAAAAGAACACTGAAGCTTTCTTT. Amino acid sequence: CASSPETGQKNTEAFF.

The chain links TRBV28 to TRBJ2-2; 8 bases line up with TRBD1. Germline V CDR1 and CDR2: MDHEN, SYDVKM. The CDR3 is 17 amino acids. V was clipped by 6 bases and J by 0 bases; unmatched bases: 9. The CDR3 nucleotides are TGTGCCAGCAGGTCCCTAGGACAGGGCCCGAACACCGGGGAGCTGTTTTTT. Its translation: CASRSLGQGPNTGELFF.

The table lists this clone with a few counts. The same CDR3 arises from other DNA sequences in this sample as well. This sequence joins TRBV28 and TRBJ2-3; D ambiguous. Trimming shortened V by 7 bases and J by 10 bases, and 15 bases separated the two germline ends. Per the germline V gene, CDR1 is MDHEN and CDR2 is SYDVKM. CDR3 length: 12 residues. For the CDR3, the DNA is TGTGCCAGCACACGCTACACGGAAGCGCAGTATTTT. Translation gives CASTRYTEAQYF.

This clone came up a few times. The V gene is TRBV12-3 or TRBV12-4, the J gene TRBJ1-1; 7 nucleotides match TRBD1. The J segment lost 3 bases and the V segment lost 6 bases, leaving 4 bases of the junction unmatched. This CDR3 region has 13 residues. CDR3 residues: CASSPTGYTEAFF. The DNA of the CDR3 is TGTGCCAGCAGCCCGACAGGGTACACTGAAGCTTTCTTT.

This chain links TRBV11-2 with TRBJ2-7; 9 bases map to TRBD1. Per the germline V gene, CDR1 is SGHAT and CDR2 is FQNNGV. This CDR3 contains 16 residues. V was pared by 6 bases and J by 1 base, with 10 bases of the junction left unmatched. CDR3 amino acids: CASSPTGGTGSYEQYF. The CDR3 DNA is TGTGCCAGCAGTCCGACAGGCGGGACAGGGTCCTACGAGCAGTACTTC.

The chain is built from TRBV27 and TRBJ2-3, with 7 bases identical to TRBD1. With 7 bases clipped from V and 0 bases from J, the junction kept 7 bases outside the gene matches. The V gene's germline CDR1 is MNHEY and CDR2 SMNVEV (reference sequence). The CDR3 has 15 residues. CDR3 nucleotides: TGTGCCAGCACCAAGACAGGGTCTAGCACAGATACGCAGTATTTT. Translated: CASTKTGSSTDTQYF.

This clone appeared many times. This is likely a read error, given that the CDR3 carries no conserved phenylalanine or tryptophan at its end. This chain joins TRBV4-2 and TRBJ1-6; TRBD1 matches 8 bases. The CDR3 totals 17 residues. The germline CDR1 and CDR2 sequences are LGHNA and YNFKEQ. Trimming cost V 4 bases and J 2 bases; bases outside gene matches: 7. CDR3 protein: CASSPGQGRTYNSPLHL. Written as DNA, the CDR3 is TGTGCCAGCAGCCCCGGACAGGGTAGGACCTATAATTCACCCCTCCACCTT.